One sample yielded the 19 T cell receptor beta chains listed below, sequenced in a study of blood T cell repertoires in COVID-19. Assay: immunoSEQ multiplex PCR; the TCRdb copy retains only in-frame clones and omits some. The sample has 150,000 to 200,000 clones; over 85% are singletons. The specimen was peripheral blood. These receptors were taken from a woman in her fifties or sixties with acute or convalescent COVID-19.

The V gene is TRBV5-1, the J gene TRBJ2-2; 8 bases line up with TRBD2. V dropped 3 bases and J dropped 7; count of bases not matched to a gene: 14. The germline CDR1 and CDR2 sequences are SGHRS and YFSETQ. This CDR3 has 17 residues. The CDR3 spells CASSSFALLAGIGELFF. CDR3 DNA: TGCGCCAGCAGCTCTTTTGCCCTTTTAGCGGGGATCGGGGAGCTGTTTTTT.

The V and J genes are TRBV28 and TRBJ2-7, with no clear D. Trimming left V 3 bases short and J 4 bases short, with 7 bases between. The CDR3 contains 12 residues. Germline CDR1 is MDHEN and CDR2 is SYDVKM. CDR3 DNA: TGTGCCAGCAGTTTCAACAGTTACGAGCAGTACTTC. Translation gives CASSFNSYEQYF.

This chain links TRBV27 with TRBJ2-7; D remains ambiguous. The ends were cut back, 5 bases at V and 1 base at J, with 9 bases in the middle. The CDR3 extends over 13 amino acids. Germline V gene lookup returns CDR1 MNHEY and CDR2 SMNVEV (reference sequence). The CDR3 sequence: CASSLTPSYEQYF. The CDR3 DNA sequence: TGTGCCAGCAGTCTGACACCTTCCTACGAGCAGTACTTC.

This chain connects TRBV5-4 to TRBJ2-3; D is perhaps TRBD2 (6 bases). Germline values: CDR1 SGHNT, CDR2 YYREEE (reference sequence). The V gene lost 3 bases and the J gene lost 5 bases, with 10 bases spanning the gap. The CDR3 runs to 13 residues. CDR3 amino acids: CASSSGGRDTQYF. The CDR3 bases are TGTGCCAGCAGCTCCGGGGGTCGAGATACGCAGTATTTT.

The rearrangement links TRBV5-8 to TRBJ2-1, with unresolved D. Germline loops: CDR1 SGHTS, CDR2 YDEGEE. V lost 2 bases and J 7 bases, leaving 4 bases between the germline ends. The CDR3 runs 11 residues. CDR3 coding DNA: TGTGCCAGCAGCTTACGGAATGAGCAGTTCTTC. Protein: CASSLRNEQFF.

The rearrangement uses TRBV12-5 and TRBJ2-7; TRBD1 matches at 8 bases. Germline V gives CDR1 LGHNT, CDR2 FRNRAP. V gave up 1 base and J gave up 6 bases; unmatched junction bases: 5. The CDR3 runs to 14 residues. In DNA, the CDR3 is TGTGCTAGTGGTTTGGGGACAGGGCTTTCCGAGCAGTACTTC. It yields the protein CASGLGTGLSEQYF.

This clone was counted once. This rearrangement joins TRBV7-3 to TRBJ1-4, with 7 bases aligning to TRBD1. The CDR3 sequence is 17 residues long. CDR1 is SGHTA and CDR2 is FQGTGA in the germline V gene. Trimming cost V 2 bases and J 13 bases; bases outside gene matches: 19. CDR3 coding DNA: TGTGCCAGCAGCTTAGCTCCGACTGGGACAGCGGCCGGTGGACTGTTTTTT. It translates to CASSLAPTGTAAGGLFF.

The CDR3: CASSPGKGGGTEAFF. The DNA for the CDR3 is TGTGCCAGCTCGCCCGGGAAAGGAGGTGGCACTGAAGCTTTCTTT. The rearrangement links TRBV18 to TRBJ1-1; no firm D call. The CDR3 extends over 15 amino acids. The germline CDR1 and CDR2 sequences are KGHSH and LQKENI. The V and J ends lost 6 bases and 4 bases respectively, with 18 bases between them.

This chain uses TRBV29-1 with TRBJ1-2, with unresolved D. Germline V lookup: CDR1 SQVTM, CDR2 ANQGSEA. This CDR3 region has 12 residues. Trimming took 4 bases from V and 7 from J, leaving 13 bases between them. The CDR3 nucleotides are TGCAGCGTTGCCAAGGACTCAGGTGGCTACACCTTC. The encoded protein is CSVAKDSGGYTF.

This clone came up once. The chain joins TRBV24-1 to TRBJ1-2; 8 bases align to TRBD1. The junction had 1 base not matched to a gene; V was cut back by 2 bases and J by 3 bases. CDR1 and CDR2 (germline): KGHDR, SFDVKD. The CDR3 is made up of 14 amino acids. CDR3 coding DNA: TGTGCCACCAGTGATTCGACAGGGGACTATGGCTACACCTTC. This sequence encodes CATSDSTGDYGYTF.

This clone is a singleton in its sample. The gene calls are TRBV18 and TRBJ2-1; D gene uncertain. The CDR3 extends over 13 amino acids. CDR1 KGHSH and CDR2 LQKENI come from the germline V gene. Trimming removed 4 bases at V and 2 bases at J, with 6 bases between. CDR3 DNA: TGTGCCAGCTCACGGGCAGCCTACAATGAGCAGTTCTTC. Its translation is CASSRAAYNEQFF.

The rearrangement joins TRBV7-9 to TRBJ2-1; 10 bases align to TRBD1. After removal of 6 bases from V and 7 bases from J, the junction contained 6 bases not matched to a gene. The germline V gene encodes CDR1 SEHNR and CDR2 FQNEAQ (reference sequence). The CDR3 has 14 amino acids. The CDR3 DNA reads TGTGCCAGCAGGCCGGGACAGGGGCTGAATGAGCAGTTCTTC. The encoded protein is CASRPGQGLNEQFF. Supplemented by reference TRBV7-9 and TRBJ2-1, the full variable domain reads DTGVSQNPRHKITKRGQNVTFRCDPISEHNRLYWYRQTLGQGPEFLTYFQNEAQLEKSRLLSDRFSAERPKGSFSTLEIQRTEQGDSAMYLCASRPGQGLNEQFFGPGTRLTVL.

Written as DNA, the CDR3 is TGTGCCAGCAGCCCCGGACAGGGGGGGGAAAAACTGTTTTTT. The encoded protein is CASSPGQGGEKLFF. V usage is TRBV7-9 and J usage is TRBJ1-4; TRBD1 aligns across 10 bases. This CDR3 comprises 14 residues. After removal of 5 bases from V and 8 bases from J, the junction contained 5 bases not matched to a gene. Germline assignment: CDR1 SEHNR and CDR2 FQNEAQ (reference sequence).

The CDR3 region is CASSRRGQDTEAFF. CDR3 DNA: TGTGCCAGCAGCCGCAGGGGGCAAGACACTGAAGCTTTCTTT. The chain links TRBV2 to TRBJ1-1; 8 nucleotides match TRBD1. Germline CDR1 is SNHLY and CDR2 is FYNNEI. CDR3 length equals 14 residues. V trimming: 6 bases; J trimming: 3 bases; junction bases outside the gene matches: 6. Full variable domain (remainder filled in from reference TRBV2 and TRBJ1-1): EPEVTQTPSHQVTQMGQEVILRCVPISNHLYFYWYRQILGQKVEFLVSFYNNEISEKSEIFDDQFSVERPDGSNFTLKIRSTKLEDSAMYFCASSRRGQDTEAFFGQGTRLTVV.

The genes are TRBV27 and TRBJ2-7; a possible D gene is TRBD2 (5 bases). V gave up 4 bases and J gave up 6 bases, with 10 bases separating them. The CDR3 length is 12 residues. Germline lookup yields CDR1 MNHEY and CDR2 SMNVEV (reference sequence). The CDR3: CASSSIAGEQYF. The CDR3 coding sequence is TGTGCCAGCAGTTCGATCGCGGGCGAGCAGTACTTC.

The V gene is TRBV28, the J gene TRBJ2-7; maybe TRBD2 (6 bases). The V end was cut by 0 bases, the J end by 3 bases, with 6 bases between. CDR3 length equals 13 residues. CDR1 is MDHEN and CDR2 is SYDVKM in the germline V gene. The CDR3 protein is CASSLWGGYEQYF. The CDR3 bases are TGTGCCAGCAGTTTATGGGGGGGCTACGAGCAGTACTTC.

CDR3 DNA sequence: TGTGCCAGCAGCGTAGCAGGGGCCCCTTCCTACGAGCAGTACTTC. Protein sequence: CASSVAGAPSYEQYF. The chain has TRBV9 and TRBJ2-7, with D possibly TRBD1 on 6 matching bases. The CDR3 covers 15 residues. Trimming took 0 bases from V and 1 from J, leaving 11 bases between them. Germline V lookup: CDR1 SGDLS, CDR2 YYNGEE. The full variable domain, in which reference TRBV9 and TRBJ2-7 provide the parts outside the CDR3, is DSGVTQTPKHLITATGQRVTLRCSPRSGDLSVYWYQQSLDQGLQFLIQYYNGEERAKGNILERFSAQQFPDLHSELNLSSLELGDSALYFCASSVAGAPSYEQYFGPGTRLTVT.

This clone was seen a single time. This CDR3 is CASRRRDSSEAFF. The CDR3 DNA reads TGTGCCAGCAGAAGGAGGGACAGCTCTGAAGCTTTCTTT. The V call is TRBV2, the J call TRBJ1-1; 7 bases agree with TRBD1. The trim removed 6 bases at V and 6 bases at J, leaving 7 bases unmatched. This CDR3 is built from 13 residues. Germline values: CDR1 SNHLY, CDR2 FYNNEI.

V is TRBV28 and J is TRBJ1-2, with a possible D match to TRBD1 (5 bases). Between the trimmed V and J ends, which lost 6 bases and 5 bases, there was a span of 13 bases. Per the germline V gene, CDR1 is MDHEN and CDR2 is SYDVKM. This CDR3 is 13 amino acids long. CDR3 sequence: CASSLQAMYGYTF. The CDR3 DNA reads TGTGCCAGCAGCCTACAGGCTATGTATGGCTACACCTTC.